Listed here are 23 T cell receptor beta chains from one sample, sequenced in a study of vaccination effects on CD4 cells after COVID-19. After expansion with viral peptide pools in the ViraFEST assay, antigen-specific CD4+ T cells were sequenced. Culture proceeded for about ten days, and CD4+ T cells were then isolated. Vaccination of participants consisted of two doses of either the BNT162b2 or mRNA-1273 vaccine. Assay used: immunoSEQ multiplex PCR; TCRdb lists only in-frame clones, some missing. Of about 59,000 clones listed, about 73% are singletons. For these receptors, no antigen is known. Sequencing used CD4+ T cells from PBMCs cultured with HCoV-OC43 spike peptides, obtained after COVID-19 vaccination. The sample's subset: HCoV-OC43 spike overlapping peptide pool stimulation. These receptors were taken from a human donor who received a COVID-19 vaccine.

The rearrangement joins TRBV19 to TRBJ1-2, with D possibly matching TRBD1 (5 bases). This CDR3 region has 14 residues. Trimming removed 2 bases at V and 4 bases at J, with 11 bases between. Germline CDR1 is LNHDA and CDR2 is SQIVND (reference sequence). The CDR3 region has the DNA TGTGCCAGTAGTATAACGTGGGGCGGCTATGGCTACACCTTC. Amino acid sequence: CASSITWGGYGYTF.

This chain joins TRBV7-9 and TRBJ2-3; TRBD2 matches at 9 bases. The CDR3 is made up of 18 amino acids. Germline V lookup: CDR1 SEHNR, CDR2 FQNEAQ (reference sequence). V was clipped by 3 bases and J by 2 bases; unmatched bases: 12. The CDR3 loop reads CASSFPGTSPPYTDTQYF. In DNA form, the CDR3 reads TGTGCCAGCAGCTTCCCCGGGACTAGCCCGCCCTACACAGATACGCAGTATTTT.

The chain links TRBV6-5 to TRBJ1-6; D unclear. Trimming took off 8 bases at V and 15 bases at J, with 17 bases between the two ends. Per the germline V gene, CDR1 is MNHEY and CDR2 is SVGAGI. The CDR3 is 12 amino acids. As DNA, the CDR3 is TGTGCCAGCTCGGAGGCGTATTCAGGCCTCCACTTT. Its protein product is CASSEAYSGLHF.

The chain combines TRBV12-3 or TRBV12-4 with TRBJ1-6; TRBD1 is a possible D gene (6 bases). The CDR3 loop spans 13 amino acids. Trimming cost V 6 bases and J 9 bases, with 12 bases left between them. The CDR3 DNA reads as TGTGCCAGCAGCCGACAGGCTAGTTCACCCCTCCACTTT. Residues: CASSRQASSPLHF.

The rearrangement links TRBV11-2 to TRBJ2-1; D remains unclear. From germline, CDR1 is SGHAT and CDR2 FQNNGV. This CDR3 spans 19 amino acids. The V end was cut by 0 bases, the J end by 3 bases, with 21 bases between. CDR3 DNA: TGTGCCAGCAGCTTAGATCAGCGAAGGTCCCCCCAAGGCTACAATGAGCAGTTCTTC. It specifies CASSLDQRRSPQGYNEQFF.

The V gene is TRBV19, the J gene TRBJ1-6; D is possibly TRBD1 (6 bases). CDR3 length: 16 amino acids. The germline V gene encodes CDR1 LNHDA and CDR2 SQIVND (reference sequence). Trimming took off 11 bases at V and 0 bases at J, with 17 bases between the two ends. The CDR3 loop reads CAARTARSSYNSPLHF. CDR3 nucleotide sequence: TGTGCCGCCCGGACAGCCAGAAGCTCCTATAATTCACCCCTCCACTTT.

This clone was recorded only once. The chain couples TRBV28 to TRBJ1-3; unclear D gene. The germline gives CDR1 MDHEN, CDR2 SYDVKM. Deletions cut 5 bases from V and 2 bases from J, with 22 bases between. The CDR3 is made up of 18 amino acids. Here the CDR3 DNA reads TGTGCCAGCAGTCTCGGCCTTCAGCCAACCCCCCCTGGAAACACCATATATTTT. Translation: CASSLGLQPTPPGNTIYF.

The chain employs TRBV5-6 and TRBJ2-5; D is ambiguous. This CDR3 comprises 12 residues. Germline V lookup: CDR1 SGHDT, CDR2 YYEEEE. Trimming left V 2 bases short and J 3 bases short, with 5 bases between. CDR3 DNA sequence: TGTGCCAGCAGCTTATTGAAAGAGACCCAGTACTTC. Amino acid sequence: CASSLLKETQYF.

The CDR3 sequence is CASRVDRSSYNEQFF. The DNA for the CDR3 is TGTGCCAGCAGGGTGGACAGGAGCTCCTACAATGAGCAGTTCTTC. This rearrangement joins TRBV6-5 to TRBJ2-1, with TRBD1 identical over 7 bases. Germline V gene data show CDR1 as MNHEY and CDR2 as SVGAGI. The CDR3 is 15 amino acids. V shed 6 bases, J shed 0 bases, and the junction held 5 bases outside the gene matches.

The V call is TRBV20-1, the J call TRBJ2-5, with D perhaps TRBD1 (6 bases). The germline CDR1 and CDR2 sequences are DFQATT and SNEGSKA (reference sequence). Trimming left V 3 bases short and J 2 bases short, with 19 bases between. This CDR3 spans 16 amino acids. CDR3 DNA: TGCAGTGCTAGTGGCTCGGGGTGGACAGCTCAAGAGACCCAGTACTTC. Translated, it gives CSASGSGWTAQETQYF.

The V and J genes are TRBV19 and TRBJ2-3; weak D call: TRBD2 (5 bases). With 5 bases removed from V and 4 bases from J, the gap between germline ends came to 13 bases. This CDR3 has 14 residues. The germline V gene has CDR1 LNHDA and CDR2 SQIVND (reference sequence). For the CDR3, the DNA is TGTGCCAGTAGTCGTGGACTTAACCCAGATACGCAGTATTTT. This codes for CASSRGLNPDTQYF.

The chain carries TRBV7-2 and TRBJ1-6; D may be TRBD1 (5 bases). The CDR3 runs 12 residues. V was pared by 3 bases and J by 11 bases, with 8 bases between. Germline V gives CDR1 SGHTA, CDR2 FQGNSA. In DNA form, the CDR3 reads TGTGCCAGCAGCTTCAGGGCCGCACCCCTCCACTTT. Translated: CASSFRAAPLHF.

This chain links TRBV6-5 with TRBJ2-3, with TRBD1 identical over 8 bases. CDR3 length: 13 residues. V dropped 7 bases and J dropped 4; count of bases not matched to a gene: 4. Germline loops: CDR1 MNHEY, CDR2 SVGAGI. The CDR3 sequence: CASNGQGSDTQYF. The DNA for the CDR3 is TGTGCCAGCAATGGACAGGGTTCAGATACGCAGTATTTT.

The chain recombines TRBV30 with TRBJ1-1, with D uncertain. Germline loops: CDR1 GTSNPN, CDR2 SVGIG (reference sequence). V was clipped by 1 base and J by 1 base, with 10 bases between them. The CDR3 covers 14 residues. The CDR3 is CAWSGYSPNTEAFF. For the CDR3, the DNA is TGTGCCTGGAGTGGCTACAGTCCGAACACTGAAGCTTTCTTT.

This chain connects TRBV5-8 to TRBJ1-4, with 10 nucleotides matching TRBD1. This CDR3 has 13 amino acids. With V trimmed by 4 bases and J by 12 bases, 6 bases remained unmatched. The germline gives CDR1 SGHTS, CDR2 YDEGEE. CDR3 protein: CASSRGQGGELFF. In nucleotides, the CDR3 is TGTGCCAGCAGCAGAGGACAGGGGGGGGAACTGTTTTTT. Complete variable domain (other parts from reference TRBV5-8 and TRBJ1-4): EAGVTQSPTHLIKTRGQQATLRCSPISGHTSVYWYQQALGLGLQFLLWYDEGEERNRGNFPPRFSGRQFPNYSSELNVNALELEDSALYLCASSRGQGGELFFGSGTQLSVL.

The rearrangement uses TRBV5-6 and TRBJ1-5, with D perhaps TRBD1 (6 bases). Trimming took 1 base from V and 3 from J, leaving 11 bases between them. Germline V gene data show CDR1 as SGHDT and CDR2 as YYEEEE. This CDR3 comprises 15 residues. Here the CDR3 DNA reads TGTGCCAGCAGCTTGAGGGGGTCCTTCAATCAGCCCCAGCATTTT. Protein: CASSLRGSFNQPQHF.

The chain is built from TRBV12-3 or TRBV12-4 and TRBJ1-2; D ambiguous. Trimming left V 3 bases short and J 0 bases short, with 5 bases between. This CDR3 region has 13 residues. CDR3 protein: CASSFSANYGYTF. For the CDR3, the DNA is TGTGCCAGCAGTTTCTCAGCTAACTATGGCTACACCTTC.

This sequence joins TRBV7-3 and TRBJ2-2, with 10 bases that match TRBD1. Per the germline V gene, CDR1 is SGHTA and CDR2 is FQGTGA. Unmatched junction bases numbered 7, after V lost 5 bases and J lost 4 bases. The CDR3 runs to 16 residues. CDR3 bases: TGTGCCAGCAGCCAAGGACAGGGGGATTTCACCGGGGAGCTGTTTTTT. This codes for CASSQGQGDFTGELFF.

V usage is TRBV21-1 and J usage is TRBJ1-2; the DNA was not compared with TRBD1, the D call given in the table. TRBV21-1 is tagged as a pseudogene. The length of the CDR3 is 15 residues. CDR3 nucleotides: TGTGCCAGCAGCAAAGATACAGGGGGGAAGGATGGCTACACCTTC. It yields the protein CASSKDTGGKDGYTF.

This chain joins TRBV5-6 and TRBJ2-5; D is perhaps TRBD1 (5 bases). This CDR3 spans 14 amino acids. V lost 1 base to trimming and J lost 5 bases, with 12 bases between them. Germline CDR1 and CDR2: SGHDT and YYEEEE. CDR3 nucleotides: TGTGCCAGCAGCTTGCAGGGTGTGAGCGAGACCCAGTACTTC. Amino acid sequence: CASSLQGVSETQYF.

The J gene is TRBJ1-2, the V gene TRBV29-1; weak D call: TRBD1 (5 bases). CDR3 length equals 12 residues. The V gene's germline CDR1 is SQVTM and CDR2 ANQGSEA. V was trimmed by 4 bases and J by 4 bases, leaving 10 bases between them. The CDR3 DNA follows: TGCAGCGTTGGACAGTCAACCTATGGCTACACCTTC. It yields the protein CSVGQSTYGYTF.

V and J are TRBV10-3 and TRBJ1-5; D remains ambiguous. This CDR3 spans 13 amino acids. With 10 bases removed from V and 5 bases from J, the gap between germline ends came to 15 bases. From germline, CDR1 is ENHRY and CDR2 SYGVKD. For the CDR3, the DNA is TGTGCCAGCAGGTCGGACCGAGATCAGCCCCAGCATTTT. Its translation is CASRSDRDQPQHF.

The chain uses TRBV2 and TRBJ1-5, with D possibly matching TRBD1 (5 bases). Germline-derived CDR1 and CDR2 are SNHLY and FYNNEI. This CDR3 is built from 19 residues. V lost 7 bases, J lost 0 bases, and 25 bases lay in between. The CDR3: CASNDGAEGLEYSNQPQHF. In nucleotides, the CDR3 is TGTGCCAGCAACGATGGGGCGGAGGGGCTAGAATATAGCAATCAGCCCCAGCATTTT. Together with reference TRBV2 and TRBJ1-5, the CDR3 gives the full variable domain: EPEVTQTPSHQVTQMGQEVILRCVPISNHLYFYWYRQILGQKVEFLVSFYNNEISEKSEIFDDQFSVERPDGSNFTLKIRSTKLEDSAMYFCASNDGAEGLEYSNQPQHFGDGTRLSIL.